These 32 T cell receptor beta chains originate from one sample sequenced in a study of blood T cell repertoires in COVID-19. Sequencing was performed with immunoSEQ multiplex PCR; in TCRdb, only in-frame clones are kept and a portion is missing. Of 200,000 to 250,000 clones listed, around 85% are singletons. Sequenced sample: PBMCs or T cells enriched from blood (not recorded which). The receptors shown here come from a man between 40 and 49 years old who had recovered from COVID-19.

The chain employs TRBV19 and TRBJ1-3, with D uncertain. This CDR3 has 14 amino acids. Looked up from germline, CDR1 is LNHDA and CDR2 is SQIVND (reference sequence). V was pared by 5 bases and J by 3 bases, with 11 bases between. The DNA of the CDR3 is TGTGCCAGTAGTCCCGGGGTTAGTGGAAACACCATATATTTT. It yields the protein CASSPGVSGNTIYF.

The chain recombines TRBV28 with TRBJ2-1, with TRBD2 identical over 7 bases. CDR1 is MDHEN, CDR2 SYDVKM, per germline. This CDR3 comprises 15 residues. Trimming cost V 7 bases and J 0 bases; bases outside gene matches: 6. In DNA form, the CDR3 reads TGTGCCAGCACGAGTCGCGGGAGCTCCTACAATGAGCAGTTCTTC. It codes for CASTSRGSSYNEQFF.

The chain has TRBV24-1 and TRBJ2-1, with TRBD2 matching over 10 bases. Trimming removed 9 bases from V and 7 bases from J; junction bases left unmatched: 17. Germline lookup yields CDR1 KGHDR and CDR2 SFDVKD. This CDR3 has 17 residues. CDR3 coding DNA: TGTGCCACCTTAGGGGGAACGGGACTAGCGTCGTTGAATGAGCAGTTCTTC. It codes for CATLGGTGLASLNEQFF.

Only one count was recorded for this clone. The rearrangement links TRBV29-1 to TRBJ1-3; 7 bases agree with TRBD1. This CDR3 comprises 14 residues. Trimming cost V 5 bases and J 0 bases; bases outside gene matches: 4. Germline V gene data show CDR1 as SQVTM and CDR2 as ANQGSEA. The CDR3 DNA reads as TGCAGCGTTCTGGACAGGCGCTCTGGAAACACCATATATTTT. Protein product: CSVLDRRSGNTIYF.

This clone was detected once. The chain joins TRBV7-2 to TRBJ2-1; TRBD2 matches 13 bases. The CDR3 runs 15 residues. Germline CDR1 and CDR2: SGHTA and FQGNSA. J was trimmed by 7 bases and V by 5 bases; bases with no gene match: 5. The CDR3 loop is CASSPPGLAGNEQFF. Here the CDR3 DNA reads TGTGCCAGCAGCCCCCCGGGACTAGCGGGAAATGAGCAGTTCTTC.

The gene calls are TRBV27 and TRBJ1-2; no definite D call. Trimming cost V 7 bases and J 1 base, with 16 bases left between them. Germline CDR1 reads MNHEY; CDR2 reads SMNVEV (reference sequence). The CDR3 totals 15 residues. The CDR3 nucleotides are TGTGCCAGCACCTCCCGCGTCGGGATTAACTATGGCTACACCTTC. It is translated as CASTSRVGINYGYTF.

CDR3 residues: CASSSQGAGNTEAFF. For the CDR3, the DNA is TGCGCCAGCAGCTCACAGGGGGCAGGGAACACTGAAGCTTTCTTT. The chain employs TRBV5-1 and TRBJ1-1; 9 bases agree with TRBD1. Unmatched junction bases numbered 4, after V lost 3 bases and J lost 1 base. The CDR3 has 15 amino acids. Germline CDR1 SGHRS, CDR2 YFSETQ.

Only one count was recorded for this clone. This sequence joins TRBV7-9 and TRBJ2-5, with 7 bases identical to TRBD1. The CDR3 length is 14 residues. Unmatched junction bases numbered 10, after V lost 7 bases and J lost 5 bases. Germline-derived CDR1 and CDR2 are SEHNR and FQNEAQ (reference sequence). CDR3: CASTKTGLVETQYF. The CDR3 DNA reads TGTGCCAGCACCAAGACAGGGCTCGTGGAGACCCAGTACTTC.

The J gene is TRBJ2-1, the V gene TRBV3-1 (or the pseudogene TRBV3-2); TRBD2 matches at 12 bases. The CDR3 runs to 16 residues. The trim removed 1 base at V and 9 bases at J, leaving 7 bases unmatched. The germline gives CDR1 LGHDT, CDR2 YNNKEL (reference sequence). The CDR3 bases are TGTGCCAGCAGCCAAGGAGCTAGCGGGAGGGCCGGTGAGCAGTTCTTC. Encoded protein: CASSQGASGRAGEQFF.

This clone was found a few times. J is TRBJ2-5 and V is TRBV10-1; D is unclear. Between the trimmed V and J ends, which lost 8 bases and 5 bases, there was a span of 15 bases. Per germline, CDR1 WNHNN and CDR2 SYGVQD (reference sequence). CDR3 length: 13 amino acids. The CDR3 DNA sequence: TGCGCCAGCCAGACTTTTGGAGACGAGACCCAGTACTTC. Its translation is CASQTFGDETQYF.

The J gene is TRBJ2-3, the V gene TRBV6-7, with 7 bases matching TRBD1. TRBV6-7 is assigned to the ORF class and has an uncertain function. V shed 10 bases and J 5 bases; nucleotides not matched to a gene: 9. This CDR3 is 13 amino acids long. The CDR3 DNA reads as TGTGCCATCCGACCCAGGGGGATAGATACGCAGTATTTT. Amino acids: CAIRPRGIDTQYF.

This clone was observed a single time. The chain links TRBV2 to TRBJ1-4; possibly TRBD1 for D (5 bases). The germline CDR1 and CDR2 sequences are SNHLY and FYNNEI. The CDR3 is 13 amino acids. V was trimmed by 7 bases and J by 10 bases, leaving 16 bases between them. CDR3 sequence reads: CASKDSGGTKLFF. CDR3 bases: TGTGCCAGCAAAGACAGTGGGGGGACAAAACTGTTTTTT.

J is TRBJ1-3 and V is TRBV9, with TRBD1 as a possible D gene (5 bases). CDR3 size: 14 residues. The germline gives CDR1 SGDLS, CDR2 YYNGEE. The V gene lost 3 bases and the J gene lost 3 bases, with 10 bases spanning the gap. CDR3 region: CASSGGAFGNTIYF. CDR3 coding DNA: TGTGCCAGCAGCGGCGGGGCCTTTGGAAACACCATATATTTT.

The V gene is TRBV7-2, the J gene TRBJ2-5; 10 bases fit TRBD2. V lost 5 bases and J lost 0; bases outside the gene matches: 6. Germline CDR1 is SGHTA and CDR2 is FQGNSA. The CDR3 is 16 residues long. Written as DNA, the CDR3 is TGTGCCAGCAGCACCCGACTAGCGGGCTACCAAGAGACCCAGTACTTC. The encoded protein is CASSTRLAGYQETQYF.

The chain employs TRBV2 and TRBJ1-1; 9 bases map to TRBD1. The V and J ends lost 6 bases and 6 bases, in that order; junction bases with no gene match: 11. The CDR3 spans 15 residues. The germline V gene encodes CDR1 SNHLY and CDR2 FYNNEI. Written as DNA, the CDR3 is TGTGCCAGCAGCCCCGCCCTGACAGGGGGGTCTGAAGCTTTCTTT. Translating gives CASSPALTGGSEAFF.

This chain joins TRBV5-5 and TRBJ2-7; 7 positions agree with TRBD2. Germline values: CDR1 SGHKS, CDR2 YYEKEE (reference sequence). The CDR3 covers 15 residues. The J segment lost 3 bases and the V segment lost 0 bases, leaving 6 bases of the junction unmatched. Here the CDR3 DNA reads TGTGCCAGCAGCTTGGCGGGAGGCGCGAACTACGAGCAGTACTTC. Translating it yields CASSLAGGANYEQYF. Complete variable domain (other parts from reference TRBV5-5 and TRBJ2-7): DAGVTQSPTHLIKTRGQQVTLRCSPISGHKSVSWYQQVLGQGPQFIFQYYEKEERGRGNFPDRFSARQFPNYSSELNVNALLLGDSALYLCASSLAGGANYEQYFGPGTRLTVT.

This clone was detected only once. The CDR3 sequence: CASLSRGKGVSYEQYF. The CDR3 DNA reads TGTGCCAGCCTCTCCAGAGGAAAAGGGGTCTCCTACGAGCAGTACTTC. V is TRBV5-3 and J is TRBJ2-7; D may be TRBD1 (5 bases). TRBV5-3 is classed as an ORF, of uncertain function. This CDR3 contains 16 residues. The V gene lost 8 bases and the J gene lost 0 bases, with 21 bases spanning the gap.

There are a few counts of this clone. The V gene is TRBV5-5, the J gene TRBJ2-7; D may be TRBD1 (6 bases). Germline V gene data show CDR1 as SGHKS and CDR2 as YYEKEE (reference sequence). This CDR3 has 15 residues. V lost 5 bases, J lost 2 bases, and 17 bases lay in between. CDR3 nucleotides: TGTGCCAGCAGTCGCGGACAGCTCGACCCCTACGAGCAGTACTTC. Its translation is CASSRGQLDPYEQYF.

The chain carries TRBV6-4 and TRBJ2-4; TRBD1 agrees at 8 bases. Germline CDR1 reads MRHNA; CDR2 reads SNTAGT. J was trimmed by 6 bases and V by 7 bases; bases with no gene match: 26. The CDR3 spans 20 residues. The CDR3 DNA reads as TGTGCCAGCACAGGGGGCGAGTTCAAGAAAGGTTACAGGATCGGAAACATTCAGTACTTC. Its protein product is CASTGGEFKKGYRIGNIQYF.

This chain joins TRBV27 and TRBJ2-7, with TRBD2 as a possible D gene (5 bases). Germline lookup yields CDR1 MNHEY and CDR2 SMNVEV (reference sequence). V lost 6 bases and J lost 3, with 15 bases in between. The CDR3 consists of 14 residues. CDR3 nucleotides: TGTGCCAGCAGACTCAATATCGGGATCTACGAGCAGTACTTC. This encodes CASRLNIGIYEQYF.

For this clone: Other DNA sequences within the sample encode an identical CDR3. The chain recombines TRBV4-3 with TRBJ2-7; TRBD1 matches at 7 bases. V shed 4 bases and J 2 bases; nucleotides not matched to a gene: 5. Per the germline V gene, CDR1 is LGHNA and CDR2 is YSLEER. This CDR3 region has 14 residues. Written as DNA, the CDR3 is TGCGCCAGCAGCCGGAGACAGGGCGCCTACGAGCAGTACTTC. The encoded protein is CASSRRQGAYEQYF.

The chain couples TRBV7-2 to TRBJ2-1; the match to TRBD2 covers 11 bases. Per the germline V gene, CDR1 is SGHTA and CDR2 is FQGNSA. V lost 5 bases, J lost 2 bases, and 14 bases stayed unmatched. The CDR3 length is 19 residues. The CDR3 loop reads CASSPHGPSSGRTYNEQFF. For the CDR3, the DNA is TGTGCCAGCAGCCCGCATGGACCTTCTAGCGGGAGGACCTACAATGAGCAGTTCTTC.

This chain uses TRBV19 with TRBJ2-1, with a weak D call TRBD1 (6 bases). The germline gives CDR1 LNHDA, CDR2 SQIVND (reference sequence). Trimming stripped 5 bases from V and 0 bases from J, with 17 bases between. The CDR3 is made up of 17 amino acids. The CDR3 spells CASSVRIDRFSYNEQFF. The CDR3 coding sequence is TGTGCCAGTAGTGTCAGGATCGACAGGTTCTCCTACAATGAGCAGTTCTTC. Combining the CDR3 with reference TRBV19 and TRBJ2-1 gives the whole variable domain DGGITQSPKYLFRKEGQNVTLSCEQNLNHDAMYWYRQDPGQGLRLIYYSQIVNDFQKGDIAEGYSVSREKKESFPLTVTSAQKNPTAFYLCASSVRIDRFSYNEQFFGPGTRLTVL.

The J gene is TRBJ2-1, the V gene TRBV6-4, with 8 bases that match TRBD1. Germline CDR1 MRHNA, CDR2 SNTAGT. CDR3 length: 15 amino acids. V trimming: 6 bases; J trimming: 5 bases; junction bases outside the gene matches: 9. This CDR3 reads CASRVRTGFNNEQFF. Written as DNA, the CDR3 is TGTGCCAGCAGGGTCCGGACAGGGTTCAACAATGAGCAGTTCTTC.

The chain has TRBV12-3 or TRBV12-4 and TRBJ1-3; no definite D call. This CDR3 spans 13 amino acids. Trimming left V 2 bases short and J 1 base short, with 3 bases between. The chain's CDR3 is CASSLISGNTIYF. In DNA form, the CDR3 reads TGTGCCAGCAGTTTAATATCTGGAAACACCATATATTTT.

This rearrangement joins TRBV9 to TRBJ1-4; TRBD1 matches at 8 bases. Germline loops: CDR1 SGDLS, CDR2 YYNGEE. Losses at the gene ends were 3 bases for V and 6 bases for J; bases not matched to a gene: 13. The CDR3 has 17 residues. CDR3 amino acids: CASSASTGGAADEKLFF. CDR3 bases: TGTGCCAGCAGCGCCTCAACAGGGGGTGCTGCGGATGAAAAACTGTTTTTT. Full variable domain (rest looked up from reference TRBV9 and TRBJ1-4): DSGVTQTPKHLITATGQRVTLRCSPRSGDLSVYWYQQSLDQGLQFLIQYYNGEERAKGNILERFSAQQFPDLHSELNLSSLELGDSALYFCASSASTGGAADEKLFFGSGTQLSVL.

The chain carries TRBV12-3 or TRBV12-4 and TRBJ1-1; D is uncertain. The CDR3 spans 13 residues. V lost 5 bases, J lost 0 bases, and 7 bases lay in between. The CDR3 reads CASSIDMNTEAFF. CDR3 in DNA: TGTGCCAGCAGTATCGACATGAACACTGAAGCTTTCTTT.

The chain combines TRBV5-4 with TRBJ2-1, with TRBD2 matching 10 bases. This CDR3 has 15 amino acids. Germline V gene lookup returns CDR1 SGHNT and CDR2 YYREEE (reference sequence). With 1 base clipped from V and 5 bases from J, the junction kept 3 bases outside the gene matches. In DNA, the CDR3 is TGTGCCAGCAGCTTGATAACTAGCGGGAACAATGAGCAGTTCTTC. It encodes CASSLITSGNNEQFF.

This rearrangement joins TRBV27 to TRBJ2-6; tentatively, D is TRBD1 (5 bases). Looked up from germline, CDR1 is MNHEY and CDR2 is SMNVEV (reference sequence). This CDR3 contains 14 residues. Trimming pared 6 bases from V and 2 bases from J, leaving 8 bases between. This CDR3 is CASSQGTGANVLTF. CDR3 nucleotides: TGTGCCAGCAGCCAGGGAACTGGGGCCAACGTCCTGACTTTC.

This clone was seen a handful of times. The chain joins TRBV5-1 to TRBJ2-5; weak D call: TRBD1 (6 bases). The CDR3 loop spans 15 amino acids. V was clipped by 5 bases and J by 2 bases, with 16 bases between them. Germline-derived CDR1 and CDR2 are SGHRS and YFSETQ. The CDR3 DNA is TGCGCCAGCAGTGACCAACCCGGGACACAAGAGACCCAGTACTTC. Amino acids: CASSDQPGTQETQYF.

The chain combines TRBV3-1 (or the pseudogene TRBV3-2) with TRBJ2-3; 11 bases match TRBD2. CDR1 and CDR2 (germline): LGHDT, YNNKEL (reference sequence). The CDR3 covers 14 residues. The trim removed 6 bases at V and 10 bases at J, leaving 9 bases unmatched. The CDR3 reads CASRTSGSGGPQYF. In DNA, the CDR3 is TGTGCCAGCAGAACTAGCGGGAGCGGGGGTCCGCAGTATTTT.

The chain employs TRBV29-1 and TRBJ1-1; D is undetermined. CDR1 is SQVTM and CDR2 is ANQGSEA in the germline V gene. V gave up 4 bases and J gave up 11 bases, with 14 bases separating them. This CDR3 contains 11 residues. DNA for the CDR3: TGCAGCGTTGTTGGTCAATCGGAGGCTTTCTTT. Encoded protein: CSVVGQSEAFF.